This TCR beta chain was documented in a study of cytomegalovirus exposure and HLA in healthy donors. Study as a whole: The 110 million or so unique TCR beta sequences, from around 200 million T cells, were found by an earlier analysis. Approximately 77 million unique TCRs from HLA-typed donors were held in an early release of data.

The PCR made use of 60 Vbeta and 13 Jbeta primers. Here immunoSEQ multiplex PCR was the method, and the copy in TCRdb shows in-frame clones only, minus some. Its table lists approximately 100,000 clones. On this clone: What it binds is unknown.

The CDR3 spans 14 residues. CDR1 and CDR2 from the germline V gene are SGHDN and FVKESK. V lost 5 bases and J lost 9; bases outside the gene matches: 8. Overall study findings and caveats: CMV antigen specificity was confirmed in vitro for three CMV-associated chains. More clonal expansion characterized HLA-associated TCR beta chains than equally common others in a later analysis.

This receptor was obtained from a man in his forties or fifties in good health and CMV-seropositive. The sequenced sample consisted of PBMCs. The rearrangement uses TRBV14 and TRBJ2-1; 9 bases line up with TRBD1. The CDR3 loop is CASSKDRGWGEQFF. In DNA, the CDR3 is TGTGCCAGCAGCAAGGACAGGGGATGGGGTGAGCAGTTCTTC.